This paragraph reports one TCR beta chain. This sample's treatment: roughly 19 received Ad26.COV2.S at low or high dose, single or two shots; 5 received placebo; per-sample allocation not given. All samples were drawn on day 63, counting from the first vaccine or placebo injection. TCRdb keeps only in-frame clones here, not all; method: immunoSEQ multiplex PCR. The table lists about 480,000 clones, around 88% of them singletons. The data derive from a study of Ad26.COV2.S vaccination and SARS-CoV-2 variants. Study at large: Donor participated within the Ad26.COV2.S arm of the COV1001 trial.

Germline-derived CDR1 and CDR2 are SGHDT and YYEEEE. The CDR3 consists of 14 residues. Trimming cost V 2 bases and J 2 bases, with 10 bases left between them. The receptor was derived from a person between 18 and 59 years old who received the Ad26.COV2.S COVID-19 vaccine or a placebo. This rearrangement joins TRBV5-6 to TRBJ2-5; D is ambiguous. The input for sequencing was peripheral blood, taken in a trial of Ad26.COV2.S vaccine versus placebo. CDR3 sequence: CASSFGRIQETQYF. CDR3 nucleotide sequence: TGTGCCAGCAGCTTTGGGCGCATACAAGAGACCCAGTACTTC.